By share, the clone carrying this T cell receptor beta chain counts as medium-sized. V trimming: 7 bases; J trimming: 2 bases; junction bases outside the gene matches: 11. Germline V lookup: CDR1 MGHRA, CDR2 YSYEKL. This CDR3 is built from 16 residues. MiXCR, applied by TCRdb to the 5' RACE reads, yields one record per CDR3 protein. Of 20,000 to 25,000 distinct CDR3 sequences listed, roughly a sixth are singletons. The data belong to a study of neurological immune-mediated disorders. The rearrangement joins TRBV4-1 to TRBJ1-2; 9 bases align to TRBD1. The material sequenced was CD8+ T cells from blood. The TCR sequence derives from a woman aged 18 to 35 with multiple sclerosis. The CDR3 DNA sequence: TGCGCCAGCAACCGGGACAGGGAGTCGGGAAACTATGGCTACACCTTC. Its translation: CASNRDRESGNYGYTF.